The present TCR beta chain was sequenced within a study of cytomegalovirus exposure and HLA in healthy donors. With 60 Vbeta and 13 Jbeta primers, the PCR was carried out. Clones were read by immunoSEQ multiplex PCR, and TCRdb kept only the in-frame ones, dropping some. Its listing shows roughly 100,000 clones. Broader study findings: On later analysis, the bulk of CMV-associated TCR beta chains appeared to be HLA-restricted.

A word on this clone: No antigen is known for it.

The sample comprised PBMCs. This TCR derives from a man aged 35 to 55 in good health and CMV-seronegative.

CDR3 DNA sequence: TGTGCCAGCAGCAAAGAGGGTGGGGCGGGTAGACAGGGAGTAGGTGGCTACACCTTC. Its protein is CASSKEGGAGRQGVGGYTF. The V and J genes are TRBV21-1 and TRBJ1-2; the table's D call, TRBD1, has no DNA check behind it. TRBV21-1 constitutes a pseudogene. The CDR3 loop spans 19 amino acids.